This TCR beta chain was recorded in a study of shared clonotypes between healthy human individuals. V was clipped by 1 base and J by 5 bases, with 5 bases between them. CDR1 and CDR2 (germline): SNHLY, FYNNEI. The CDR3 covers 13 residues. Measured with immunoSEQ multiplex PCR; TCRdb has only the in-frame clones, and not every one. The sample consists of some 1,400,000 clones, roughly 96% of them appearing once. Every donor, a Caucasian adult, lived in Nashville, Tennessee. Sequencing used naive CD4+ T cells sorted from blood. Sample subset: CD45RA+ positively selected. The chain employs TRBV2 and TRBJ1-4; D not certain. This TCR derives from a man aged 25 to 45 in good health. CDR3 sequence reads: CASSEEGNEKLFF. DNA of the CDR3: TGTGCCAGCAGTGAAGAGGGAAATGAAAAACTGTTTTTT.